This record looks at one T cell receptor beta chain sequence and its context. This specimen comes from a study of blood T cell repertoires in COVID-19. Germline V CDR1 and CDR2: SQVTM, ANQGSEA. This CDR3 comprises 18 residues. The V end was cut by 0 bases, the J end by 2 bases, with 21 bases between. As originally analysed: Using reference gene primer amplification, nucleated cell counts were estimated. Here immunoSEQ multiplex PCR was the method, and the copy in TCRdb shows in-frame clones only, minus some. That table gives V, J and clone size, and the DNA gave D and trimming. The sample lists roughly 180,000 clones, almost 85% occurring once.

Sequencing was done on a sample of PBMCs or T cells enriched from blood (not recorded which). The V gene is TRBV29-1, the J gene TRBJ2-3, with D maybe TRBD1 (6 bases). The sequence was collected from a man aged 45-60 years who had recovered from COVID-19. The chain's CDR3 is CSVEDLVGAQNPTDTQYF. Written as DNA, the CDR3 is TGCAGCGTTGAAGATCTGGTGGGGGCCCAGAACCCCACAGATACGCAGTATTTT.